The rows below give T cell receptor beta chains drawn from one sample of a study of blood T cell repertoires in COVID-19. Generated by immunoSEQ multiplex PCR, the TCRdb table keeps only in-frame clones and is missing some. This sample has about 240,000 clones; around nine tenths occur once, and the top ten carry over 4%. The material sequenced was PBMCs or T cells enriched from blood (not recorded which). The receptors were gathered from a woman aged 25-40 years who had recovered from COVID-19. CDR3s include the opening cysteine and the closing phenylalanine or tryptophan. The order of the fields is D gene, J gene, CDR3 length, clone size, V gene, CDR3 protein, CDR3 DNA. The D gene is left open where the match is weak. A clone size is listed for some rows: how often the clone was seen (once, few, many), or a class if it is expanded.

TRBD1,TRBJ2-1,13,NA,TRBV5-1,CASSPGQNNEQFF,TGCGCCAGCAGCCCGGGACAGAACAATGAGCAGTTCTTC
NA,TRBJ2-7,14,NA,TRBV18,CASSRRDPSYEQYF,TGTGCCAGCTCACGGAGGGACCCCAGTTACGAGCAGTACTTC
TRBD1,TRBJ1-2,16,few,TRBV6-2/TRBV6-3,CASSKAGTENNYGYTF,TGTGCCAGCAGCAAAGCCGGGACAGAAAATAACTATGGCTACACCTTC
NA,TRBJ1-1,14,NA,TRBV19,CASSQIVARTEAFF,TGTGCCAGTAGTCAGATAGTCGCGCGGACTGAAGCTTTCTTT
NA,TRBJ1-2,16,NA,TRBV7-9,CASSLAPPGQGYGYTF,TGTGCCAGCAGCTTAGCCCCACCCGGTCAGGGCTATGGCTACACCTTC
NA,TRBJ1-2,15,NA,TRBV28,CASSFMRDRDYGYTF,TGTGCCAGCAGTTTCATGCGGGATCGGGACTATGGCTACACCTTC
TRBD1,TRBJ1-2,15,NA,TRBV4-2,CASNAGQGARYGYTF,TGTGCCAGCAACGCGGGACAGGGGGCGAGGTATGGCTACACCTTC
TRBD2,TRBJ2-2,15,NA,TRBV6-2/TRBV6-3,CASSRLAGVGGELFF,TGTGCCAGCAGTCGACTAGCGGGAGTCGGCGGGGAGCTGTTTTTT
TRBD2,TRBJ2-4,16,NA,TRBV14,CASSLGGFLAKNIQYF,TGTGCCAGCAGCCTCGGGGGGTTTCTAGCCAAAAACATTCAGTACTTC
TRBD1,TRBJ1-6,16,NA,TRBV4-3,CASSQTDRAGHSPLHF,TGCGCCAGCAGCCAAACGGACAGGGCAGGTCATTCACCCCTCCACTTT
NA,TRBJ2-5,15,NA,TRBV6-5,CASSSHGVYQETQYF,TGTGCCAGCAGTTCCCACGGAGTGTACCAAGAGACCCAGTACTTC